What follows are 7 T cell receptor beta chains derived from one specimen sequenced in a study of blood T cells in healthy people across ages (dated by TCRdb to between 2014 and 2017). Library generation was performed with 5' RACE. The run used an Illumina HiSeq 2500. A second roughly 7 to 11 cycle PCR used a sample-barcoded 5' primer and a J-beta primer mix. In TCRdb, the public reads were trimmed at Q25 with fastp and aligned with MiXCR, with productive beta chains retained. Entries that share a CDR3 protein sequence are merged under the most common genes and DNA. A total of around 870,000 distinct CDR3 sequences appear in this sample, 29% of them only once. The ten largest clones capture around a sixth of the sample. Sample: blood. The receptors come from a woman aged 80 or over in good health.

This clonotype has a count of ten or more. V and J are TRBV20-1 and TRBJ2-4; weak D call: TRBD2 (7 bases). Germline CDR1 reads DFQATT; CDR2 reads SNEGSKA (reference sequence). The CDR3 is 16 amino acids. V was pared by 0 bases and J by 0 bases, with 12 bases between. The CDR3 DNA reads TGCAGTGCTAGAGAAGGGGGGGGATTAGCCAAAAACATTCAGTACTTC. Amino acids: CSAREGGGLAKNIQYF.

This clonotype has a handful of counts. The chain has TRBV28 and TRBJ2-1; D is undetermined. Germline CDR1 reads MDHEN; CDR2 reads SYDVKM. V lost 10 bases, J lost 9 bases, and 13 bases lay in between. The length of the CDR3 is 11 residues. The CDR3 coding sequence is TGTGCCACCCTCGTGGTGGGTGAGCAGTTCTTC. Translated: CATLVVGEQFF.

On this clonotype: A read error is possible here, since a much larger clone lies one base away. The chain joins TRBV12-3 or TRBV12-4 to TRBJ1-2; possible D gene TRBD1, 5 bases. V lost 3 bases to trimming and J lost 3 bases, with 11 bases between them. The CDR3 is 14 residues long. DNA for the CDR3: TGTGCCAGCAGTTTGTTGGGGGTTGACTATGGCTACACCTTC. Its protein is CASSLLGVDYGYTF.

This clonotype was seen a few times. This chain joins TRBV2 and TRBJ2-5, with TRBD2 matching 8 bases. V shed 2 bases, J shed 5 bases, and the junction held 7 bases outside the gene matches. The CDR3 extends over 15 amino acids. Germline V lookup: CDR1 SNHLY, CDR2 FYNNEI. The CDR3 here is CASSETTSDGETQYF. CDR3 in DNA: TGTGCCAGCAGTGAAACGACTAGCGATGGGGAGACCCAGTACTTC.

This clonotype was recorded many times. The rearrangement links TRBV14 to TRBJ1-1; no clear D. This CDR3 is 18 amino acids long. The germline CDR1 and CDR2 sequences are SGHDN and FVKESK. V lost 2 bases, J lost 0 bases, and 19 bases lay in between. The CDR3 region has the DNA TGTGCCAGCAGCCAAAGGCGTGCGGCCAACCTAATGAACACTGAAGCTTTCTTT. Its protein is CASSQRRAANLMNTEAFF. The full variable domain, in which reference TRBV14 and TRBJ1-1 provide the parts outside the CDR3, is EAGVTQFPSHSVIEKGQTVTLRCDPISGHDNLYWYRRVMGKEIKFLLHFVKESKQDESGMPNNRFLAERTGGTYSTLKVQPAELEDSGVYFCASSQRRAANLMNTEAFFGQGTRLTVV.

With respect to this clonotype: As the CDR3 is not closed by the conserved phenylalanine or tryptophan, this likely results from a read error. This sequence joins TRBV28 and TRBJ2-1; maybe TRBD2 (7 bases). From germline, CDR1 is MDHEN and CDR2 SYDVKM. The CDR3 covers 17 residues. The CDR3 here is CVSSPGEGGWSYNEQFV. The CDR3 nucleotides are TGTGTCAGCAGTCCAGGGGAGGGAGGATGGTCCTACAATGAGCAGTTCGTC.

The chain is built from TRBV6-2 or TRBV6-3 and TRBJ2-5, with 10 bases lining up with TRBD1. CDR3 length: 21 amino acids. Germline values: CDR1 MNHEY, CDR2 SVGEGT. J lost 1 base, V lost 6 bases, and 23 bases had no gene match. The CDR3 bases are TGTGCCAGCAGCCCGACTGGACCGGGACAGGGGCCGGAATTGCCCCAAGAGACCCAGTACTTC. Translation: CASSPTGPGQGPELPQETQYF.